Presented here are 9 T cell receptor beta chains from one specimen sequenced in a study of blood T cell repertoires in COVID-19. Method: immunoSEQ multiplex PCR; TCRdb's copy keeps in-frame clones and lacks some. The sample yields more than 110,000 clones, 79% seen once. The sample was peripheral blood. Every receptor here comes from a man aged 55 to 69 with acute or convalescent COVID-19.

The rearrangement uses TRBV9 and TRBJ1-6; D is perhaps TRBD1 (5 bases). V was pared by 1 base and J by 10 bases, with 15 bases between. The CDR3 covers 15 residues. CDR1 SGDLS and CDR2 YYNGEE come from the germline V gene. The DNA for the CDR3 is TGTGCCAGCAGCGTACTCCAGGGAGGAACCTCACCCCTCCACTTT. It translates to CASSVLQGGTSPLHF.

The chain joins TRBV5-4 to TRBJ1-1; D gene unclear. Germline values: CDR1 SGHNT, CDR2 YYREEE (reference sequence). The CDR3 runs to 16 residues. V was clipped by 7 bases and J by 1 base, with 20 bases between them. CDR3 amino acids: CASPGFGGPGNTEAFF. DNA of the CDR3: TGTGCCAGCCCGGGTTTTGGAGGGCCTGGGAACACTGAAGCTTTCTTT.

The chain employs TRBV30 and TRBJ1-1; possibly TRBD1 for D (6 bases). CDR3 size: 14 residues. Between the trimmed V and J ends, which lost 1 base and 4 bases, there was a span of 13 bases. Germline V lookup: CDR1 GTSNPN, CDR2 SVGIG (reference sequence). CDR3 nucleotides: TGTGCCTGGAGTGCTCGAGGGGGAAGCACTGAAGCTTTCTTT. Residues: CAWSARGGSTEAFF.

This chain uses TRBV20-1 with TRBJ1-2, with a weak D call TRBD1 (5 bases). V was trimmed by 6 bases and J by 14 bases, leaving 19 bases between them. This CDR3 is built from 11 residues. Germline V lookup: CDR1 DFQATT, CDR2 SNEGSKA (reference sequence). CDR3 DNA: TGCAGTGCCACTCAACAGGTTGTGGTGACCTTC. Encoded protein: CSATQQVVVTF.

The chain joins TRBV9 to TRBJ2-2; the D gene is possibly TRBD1 (5 bases). V dropped 0 bases and J dropped 1 base, with 10 bases sitting between them. CDR3 size: 16 residues. Germline V gene data show CDR1 as SGDLS and CDR2 as YYNGEE. CDR3 DNA sequence: TGTGCCAGCAGCGTAGGGGTGGACATGAACACCGGGGAGCTGTTTTTT. It is translated as CASSVGVDMNTGELFF.

The chain carries TRBV3-1 (or the pseudogene TRBV3-2) and TRBJ2-2; TRBD2 is a possible D gene (5 bases). Trimming pared 2 bases from V and 6 bases from J, leaving 10 bases between. Per germline, CDR1 LGHDT and CDR2 YNNKEL (reference sequence). This CDR3 comprises 14 residues. CDR3 loop: CASSQLRESGELFF. CDR3 bases: TGTGCCAGCAGCCAATTAAGGGAGTCCGGGGAGCTGTTTTTT.

The chain joins TRBV15 to TRBJ1-5, with TRBD1 matching 9 bases. The germline V gene encodes CDR1 LNHNV and CDR2 YYDKDF (reference sequence). The trim removed 8 bases at V and 3 bases at J, leaving 2 bases unmatched. There are 13 residues in the CDR3. Written as DNA, the CDR3 is TGTGCCACCGGACAGGGGAACAATCAGCCCCAGCATTTT. It is translated as CATGQGNNQPQHF.

In its sample, this clone was seen once. The chain recombines TRBV7-8 with TRBJ1-5; D is perhaps TRBD1 (6 bases). Germline V gene lookup returns CDR1 SGHVS and CDR2 FQNEAQ. V lost 1 base, J lost 4 bases, and 11 bases lay in between. The CDR3 totals 15 residues. Here the CDR3 DNA reads TGTGCCAGCAGCTTAGTTCAGGGGTTTAATCAGCCCCAGCATTTT. As protein: CASSLVQGFNQPQHF.

This clone was observed a few times. This chain links TRBV19 with TRBJ2-1; TRBD1 matches at 9 bases. Germline CDR1 is LNHDA and CDR2 is SQIVND (reference sequence). After removal of 3 bases from V and 9 bases from J, the junction contained 6 bases not matched to a gene. The CDR3 sequence is 14 residues long. This CDR3 reads CASSIRDRDTEQFF. The CDR3 bases are TGTGCCAGTAGTATCCGGGACAGGGATACTGAGCAGTTCTTC. Full variable domain (missing parts from reference TRBV19 and TRBJ2-1): DGGITQSPKYLFRKEGQNVTLSCEQNLNHDAMYWYRQDPGQGLRLIYYSQIVNDFQKGDIAEGYSVSREKKESFPLTVTSAQKNPTAFYLCASSIRDRDTEQFFGPGTRLTVL.